This record looks at one T cell receptor (beta chain) sequence and its context. The authors loaded 200 ng DNA, about 30,000 T cell genomes, into sorted-subset replicate PCRs. Repertoires were generated with immunoSEQ multiplex PCR, while TCRdb's copy carries only in-frame clones and drops some. The sample lists more than 2,000,000 clones; over 85% were seen once. Germline lookup yields CDR1 MNHNS and CDR2 SASEGT. Trimming left V 3 bases short and J 7 bases short, with 13 bases between. This CDR3 region has 15 residues. The source of the sample is a study of shared clonotypes between healthy human individuals.

This clonotype originated in a man aged 18 to 30 in good health. Some clones in this sample may be carry-over from other donors' samples. Material: naive CD4+ T cells from PBMCs. The sample's subset: CD45RA+ positively selected. This chain links TRBV6-1 with TRBJ1-6, with D hard to call. CDR3 amino acids: CASSEIGSDNSPLHF. CDR3 nucleotide sequence: TGTGCCAGCAGTGAGATCGGGTCGGACAATTCACCCCTCCACTTT.